Given below is one T cell receptor beta chain in context. Its specificity is unknown. Sorting of CD4+ naive, central memory, regulatory and stem cell-like memory cells was performed via CD45RO/CCR7/CD25/CD127/CD95/CD27. The data are from a study of beta chain features in type 1 diabetes. Study-wide findings and caveats: TCRB CDR3s were moderately but significantly shorter in Type 1 diabetes patients in all four CD4+ subsets.

Expressed TCRB transcripts were sequenced, since all the RNA that had been isolated was reverse transcribed. The assay was immunoSEQ multiplex PCR, and TCRdb's table has in-frame clones only and misses some. The sample consists of a few hundred thousand clones, 27% of them appearing once. Germline CDR1 reads SQVTM; CDR2 reads ANQGSEA. J lost 4 bases, V lost 4 bases, and 9 bases had no gene match. This CDR3 is built from 14 residues. The TCR sequence derives from a young man in good health. Material for sequencing was central memory CD4+ T cells from blood. This chain joins TRBV29-1 and TRBJ2-7; 8 positions agree with TRBD2. The CDR3 region is CSVGLAGASYEQYF. In DNA form, the CDR3 reads TGCAGCGTTGGGCTAGCGGGCGCCTCATACGAGCAGTACTTC.